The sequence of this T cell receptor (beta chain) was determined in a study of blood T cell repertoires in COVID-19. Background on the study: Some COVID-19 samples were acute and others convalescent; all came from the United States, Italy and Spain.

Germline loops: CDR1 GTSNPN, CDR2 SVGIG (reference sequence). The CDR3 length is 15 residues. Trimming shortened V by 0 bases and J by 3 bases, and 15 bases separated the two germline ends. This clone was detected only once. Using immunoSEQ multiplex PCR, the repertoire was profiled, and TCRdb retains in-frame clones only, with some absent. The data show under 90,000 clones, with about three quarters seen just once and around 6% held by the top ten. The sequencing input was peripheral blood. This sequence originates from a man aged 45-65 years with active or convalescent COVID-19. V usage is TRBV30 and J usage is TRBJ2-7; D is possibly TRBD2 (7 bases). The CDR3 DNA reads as TGTGCCTGGAGTGTAGCCAGGGGAGGGGTCTACGAGCAGTACTTC. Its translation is CAWSVARGGVYEQYF.